One sample yielded the 24 T cell receptor beta chains listed below, sequenced in a study of T cell responses to AZD1222 COVID-19 vaccine. Sequencing was performed with immunoSEQ multiplex PCR; in TCRdb, only in-frame clones are kept and a portion is missing. The sample has around 81,000 clones, around 90% seen once; the top ten hold about 8%. The sample consisted of peripheral blood, taken 28 days after the second AZD1222 dose. The receptors were gathered from an adult who received the AZD1222 COVID-19 vaccine.

The rearrangement joins TRBV6-2 or TRBV6-3 to TRBJ2-2; maybe TRBD1 (6 bases). The CDR3 is made up of 14 amino acids. Germline assignment: CDR1 MNHEY and CDR2 SVGEGT. Deletions cut 5 bases from V and 5 bases from J, with 12 bases between. The CDR3 DNA sequence: TGTGCCAGCAGTACCTCAACAGGGACCGGGGAGCTGTTTTTT. Residues: CASSTSTGTGELFF.

In its sample, this clone was seen once. The chain combines TRBV7-9 with TRBJ1-6; D gene ambiguous. V was pared by 2 bases and J by 7 bases, with 9 bases between. CDR3 length: 14 residues. The germline V gene encodes CDR1 SEHNR and CDR2 FQNEAQ (reference sequence). Here the CDR3 DNA reads TGTGCCAGCAGCTTACTAGGGAGCAATTCACCCCTCCACTTT. It translates to CASSLLGSNSPLHF. Drawing the rest from reference TRBV7-9 and TRBJ1-6, the complete variable domain is DTGVSQNPRHKITKRGQNVTFRCDPISEHNRLYWYRQTLGQGPEFLTYFQNEAQLEKSRLLSDRFSAERPKGSFSTLEIQRTEQGDSAMYLCASSLLGSNSPLHFGNGTRLTVT.

V usage is TRBV5-1 and J usage is TRBJ1-5; 9 positions agree with TRBD1. After removal of 3 bases from V and 7 bases from J, the junction contained 8 bases not matched to a gene. Per the germline V gene, CDR1 is SGHRS and CDR2 is YFSETQ. The CDR3 extends over 15 amino acids. CDR3 nucleotides: TGCGCCAGCAGCTGGACAGGGGAGACGGGACAGCCCCAGCATTTT. Translating gives CASSWTGETGQPQHF.

About this clone itself: At the DNA level, this CDR3 is encoded by other sequences in the same sample as well. This chain links TRBV6-5 with TRBJ2-7, with TRBD2 identical over 12 bases. Germline V CDR1 and CDR2: MNHEY, SVGAGI. The CDR3 sequence is 16 residues long. Unmatched junction bases numbered 4, after V lost 0 bases and J lost 4 bases. The CDR3 sequence: CASSYSGLAGMYEQYF. Written as DNA, the CDR3 is TGTGCCAGCAGTTACTCAGGACTAGCGGGAATGTACGAGCAGTACTTC.

The sample holds one count of this clone. The chain carries TRBV5-5 and TRBJ1-1; D ambiguous. V was cut by 1 base and J by 1 base, with 11 bases left in between. The V gene's germline CDR1 is SGHKS and CDR2 YYEKEE (reference sequence). This CDR3 is 15 amino acids long. As DNA, the CDR3 is TGTGCCAGCAGCTTGTCTCCCTGGGGGAACACTGAAGCTTTCTTT. Encoded protein: CASSLSPWGNTEAFF.

V is TRBV15 and J is TRBJ1-5; D remains ambiguous. The ends were cut back, 5 bases at V and 3 bases at J, with 8 bases in the middle. This CDR3 contains 13 residues. Germline CDR1 is LNHNV and CDR2 is YYDKDF (reference sequence). CDR3 loop: CATSLESNQPQHF. The CDR3 bases are TGTGCCACCAGCTTAGAGTCCAATCAGCCCCAGCATTTT.

V and J are TRBV15 and TRBJ2-7; perhaps D is TRBD1 or TRBD2 (5 bases each). V was pared by 1 base and J by 0 bases, with 13 bases between. The CDR3 totals 16 residues. Germline CDR1 LNHNV, CDR2 YYDKDF (reference sequence). The CDR3 loop is CATSRGGSWASYEQYF. In DNA form, the CDR3 reads TGTGCCACCAGCAGAGGGGGGAGCTGGGCCTCCTACGAGCAGTACTTC.

This clone was observed a single time. The chain is built from TRBV6-2 or TRBV6-3 and TRBJ1-1; D perhaps matches TRBD1 (6 bases). The CDR3 loop spans 14 amino acids. Germline V gene lookup returns CDR1 MNHEY and CDR2 SVGEGT. V shed 0 bases and J shed 4 bases, with 9 bases lying between them. The CDR3 DNA is TGTGCCAGCAGTTACTCAGGGGGAGGCACTGAAGCTTTCTTT. Translation: CASSYSGGGTEAFF.

V is TRBV28 and J is TRBJ2-7; TRBD2 agrees at 12 bases. CDR3 size: 16 residues. V shed 4 bases and J 2 bases; nucleotides not matched to a gene: 6. In germline, CDR1 is MDHEN, CDR2 SYDVKM. The CDR3 loop is CASSSPASGRAYEQYF. DNA of the CDR3: TGTGCCAGCAGTTCCCCGGCTAGCGGGAGGGCCTACGAGCAGTACTTC.

The J gene is TRBJ2-1, the V gene TRBV23-1, with 7 bases identical to TRBD1. TRBV23-1 carries the ORF label, with uncertain function. This CDR3 has 16 residues. With V trimmed by 2 bases and J by 6 bases, 10 bases remained unmatched. The CDR3: CASSQTTGIGVNEQFF. The CDR3 coding sequence is TGCGCCAGCAGTCAAACGACAGGGATAGGGGTCAATGAGCAGTTCTTC.

The CDR3 loop reads CASSPAVSGIYEQYF. CDR3 bases: TGTGCCAGCAGCCCAGCGGTATCTGGCATCTACGAGCAGTACTTC. V usage is TRBV28 and J usage is TRBJ2-7; a weak D match, TRBD2 (5 bases). The CDR3 runs 15 residues. From germline, CDR1 is MDHEN and CDR2 SYDVKM. With 6 bases removed from V and 3 bases from J, the gap between germline ends came to 18 bases.

The chain combines TRBV6-2 or TRBV6-3 with TRBJ1-5; D not certain. Trimming pared 1 base from V and 4 bases from J, leaving 11 bases between. Germline V lookup: CDR1 MNHEY, CDR2 SVGEGT. The CDR3 covers 15 residues. In nucleotides, the CDR3 is TGTGCCAGCAGTTACTTTGATTTACCAAATCAGCCCCAGCATTTT. Its translation is CASSYFDLPNQPQHF.

This rearrangement joins TRBV5-5 to TRBJ2-7, with D unclear. The V end was cut by 1 base, the J end by 2 bases, with 13 bases between. This CDR3 has 15 residues. Germline V lookup: CDR1 SGHKS, CDR2 YYEKEE (reference sequence). The CDR3 nucleotides read TGTGCCAGCAGCTTGAACGGGCAGAGTGCCTACGAGCAGTACTTC. Protein: CASSLNGQSAYEQYF.

The chain recombines TRBV30 with TRBJ2-7; 7 bases agree with TRBD2. Germline lookup yields CDR1 GTSNPN and CDR2 SVGIG (reference sequence). CDR3 length equals 17 residues. V lost 3 bases to trimming and J lost 5 bases; unmatched junction nucleotides: 19. The CDR3 is CAWRRMTSLYANHEQYF. The CDR3 DNA reads TGTGCCTGGAGGCGTATGACTAGCTTGTATGCTAACCACGAGCAGTACTTC.

The gene calls are TRBV5-6 and TRBJ2-7; D remains unclear. The CDR3 extends over 11 amino acids. V lost 4 bases to trimming and J lost 4 bases, with 6 bases between them. CDR1 and CDR2 (germline): SGHDT, YYEEEE. CDR3 sequence: CASSQNYEQYF. DNA for the CDR3: TGTGCCAGCAGCCAAAATTACGAGCAGTACTTC.

The rearrangement uses TRBV7-2 and TRBJ2-5; D call uncertain. This CDR3 has 15 amino acids. Germline values: CDR1 SGHTA, CDR2 FQGNSA. V was clipped by 2 bases and J by 1 base, with 11 bases between them. The CDR3 spells CASSLSIHPQETQYF. The CDR3 DNA is TGTGCCAGCAGCTTAAGCATTCACCCCCAAGAGACCCAGTACTTC.

This clone is a singleton in its sample. In DNA, the CDR3 is TGTGCCAGCTCACCACCGGGACAGGGGGCGCGTAATGAGCAGTTCTTC. This translates into CASSPPGQGARNEQFF. V gene TRBV18 combines with J gene TRBJ2-1, with 12 bases that match TRBD1. The trim removed 0 bases at V and 7 bases at J, leaving 4 bases unmatched. The CDR3 extends over 16 amino acids. Germline V gives CDR1 KGHSH, CDR2 LQKENI.

The CDR3 sequence is CASTLQGGKLFF. The CDR3 DNA reads TGTGCCAGCACCTTACAGGGGGGGAAACTGTTTTTT. The chain employs TRBV6-6 and TRBJ1-4; 8 nucleotides align to TRBD1. CDR1 is MNHNY and CDR2 is SVGAGI in the germline V gene (reference sequence). The CDR3 spans 12 residues. J gave up 11 bases and V 7 bases, and 6 bases lay outside the gene matches.

The chain uses TRBV9 and TRBJ2-7; maybe TRBD2 (6 bases). The V gene's germline CDR1 is SGDLS and CDR2 YYNGEE. The CDR3 length is 15 residues. Deletions cut 0 bases from V and 6 bases from J, with 16 bases between. The DNA for the CDR3 is TGTGCCAGCAGCGTAGAACCCGCGGGGACTTCCGAGCAGTACTTC. Residues: CASSVEPAGTSEQYF.

V usage is TRBV19 and J usage is TRBJ1-2; D call uncertain. Germline loops: CDR1 LNHDA, CDR2 SQIVND (reference sequence). V lost 6 bases, J lost 3 bases, and 5 bases lay in between. This CDR3 is 11 amino acids long. The CDR3 here is CASREDYGYTF. The CDR3 DNA is TGTGCCAGTAGGGAAGACTATGGCTACACCTTC. Based on the CDR3 plus reference TRBV19 and TRBJ1-2, the full variable domain is DGGITQSPKYLFRKEGQNVTLSCEQNLNHDAMYWYRQDPGQGLRLIYYSQIVNDFQKGDIAEGYSVSREKKESFPLTVTSAQKNPTAFYLCASREDYGYTFGSGTRLTVV.

The V call is TRBV7-3, the J call TRBJ2-2; TRBD2 matches 7 bases. The germline CDR1 and CDR2 sequences are SGHTA and FQGTGA. V lost 2 bases to trimming and J lost 5 bases; unmatched junction nucleotides: 8. This CDR3 has 16 amino acids. The CDR3 sequence: CASSLGGSILTGELFF. The DNA of the CDR3 is TGTGCCAGCAGCTTAGGCGGGAGTATCTTGACCGGGGAGCTGTTTTTT.

About this clone itself: A read error may produce the germline difference seen at one junction end. The chain employs TRBV3-1 (or the pseudogene TRBV3-2) and TRBJ2-7; D is possibly TRBD1 (6 bases). Germline values: CDR1 LGHDT, CDR2 YNNKEL (reference sequence). This CDR3 is 13 amino acids long. CDR3 bases: TGTGCCAGCAGCTTAAGGGGTGGGCCAGGGGCTATTTTC. Protein product: CASSLRGGPGAIF.

This chain connects TRBV5-4 to TRBJ2-7; D possibly matches TRBD1 or TRBD2 (6 bases each). Trimming took 4 bases from V and 2 from J, leaving 16 bases between them. CDR3 length: 15 residues. The V gene's germline CDR1 is SGHNT and CDR2 YYREEE (reference sequence). The CDR3 reads CASSPGGAGAYEQYF. The CDR3 bases are TGTGCCAGCAGCCCGGGCGGGGCAGGGGCCTACGAGCAGTACTTC.

The chain recombines TRBV3-1 (or the pseudogene TRBV3-2) with TRBJ2-3; D remains ambiguous. Looked up from germline, CDR1 is LGHDT and CDR2 is YNNKEL (reference sequence). V dropped 4 bases and J dropped 0 bases, with 5 bases sitting between them. CDR3 length equals 13 residues. The CDR3: CASSLGSTDTQYF. CDR3 sequence (DNA): TGTGCCAGCAGCCTCGGGAGCACAGATACGCAGTATTTT.